Described below is a single TCR beta chain sequence and its context. Its specific antigen is unknown. Within one base of it there is no much larger clone, and no base qualities were kept. These data originate in a study of OX40 agonist ivuxolimab in advanced cancers. Background for the entire study: The costimulatory receptor OX40 (CD134) was targeted by ivuxolimab, a fully human IgG2 agonistic monoclonal antibody. Prior anti-PD-1, anti-PD-L1 or anti-CTLA-4 therapy was permitted, and 30% to 50% of dose-escalation patients had received checkpoint inhibitors. The paper covers the monotherapy dose-escalation part of the phase I ivuxolimab trial, which included N ≈ 54 patients. Of the approximately 50 dose-escalation patients, hepatocellular carcinoma was present in about 19, melanoma in around 15, renal cell carcinoma in 9 and head and neck cancer in 9. The purpose of peripheral TCRbeta sequencing was to test whether ivuxolimab changed TCR sequence diversity and led to clonal T-cell expansion. Intravenous ivuxolimab was administered to patients every 2 weeks at six dose levels: 0.01, 0.1, 0.3, 1.5, 3 and 10 mg/kg. Partial responses occurred in three dose-escalation patients: two with cutaneous melanoma and one with hepatocellular carcinoma. A male proportion of 82.7% and a mean age of approximately 60 years, ranging from about 23 to 90, were recorded for the dose-escalation cohort.

The research as a whole found: On average, CD8+ T cells showed more expanded clones than CD4+ T cells after ivuxolimab. In the 0.1-3.0 mg/kg groups, partial responders had among the lowest normalized peripheral clonal expansion, particularly in CD8+ T cells. At doses of 0.1 to 3.0 mg/kg, clonal expansion of both CD4+ and CD8+ T cells in blood was seen between baseline and week 6. Antigen specificity was not determined for the clonally expanded peripheral T cells. Low levels of normalized T-cell clonal expansion were also seen in some patients who did not respond.

To sequence the TCRbeta CDR3 region, genomic DNA was isolated from the sorted cells. The immunoSEQ Assay was used to sequence the TCRbeta CDR3 regions. TCRdb mirrors the immuneACCESS table, restricted to in-frame sequences. Some clones are absent from its copies; in checked studies, under half trace to an unresolved V gene, and the reason for the others is unknown. Counted in this sample were tens of thousands of clones; around 86% of them appeared once. The ten largest clones capture about 0.5% of the sample. Patients with autoimmune disease history or receiving systemic immunosuppression were excluded from the trial. Peripheral blood for TCR sequencing was collected from all dose cohorts at baseline, on cycle 4 day 1, and on cycle 7 day 1. Samples were obtained from an open-label, multicenter, first-in-human phase I dose-escalation trial of ivuxolimab. Adults with locally advanced or metastatic melanoma, renal cell, hepatocellular, or head and neck squamous cell carcinoma were enrolled in the trial. CD4+ and CD8+ T cells were sorted separately from peripheral blood before TCR sequencing.

The sequence was obtained from an adult with an advanced solid tumor such as melanoma, head and neck, liver or kidney cancer. Specimen: CD4+ or CD8+ T cells sorted from blood, collected in a trial of the OX40 agonist ivuxolimab.

CDR3 region: CASSEGSIVHEAFF. The sequenced DNA is TGTGCCAGCAGTGAGGGATCGATCGTCCACGAAGCTTTCTTT. The chain was built from TRBV2 and TRBJ1-1; the D gene cannot be named for sure. CDR1 SNHLY and CDR2 FYNNEI were looked up in the germline V gene. From its cysteine to its phenylalanine, the CDR3 spans 14 amino acids. Only the CDR3 region is kept as DNA, spanning 42 bases read in frame from base 1. Trimming removed 3 bases from V and 8 bases from J, leaving 16 bases between the germline ends.